This entry is about one TCR beta chain. The specificity of this receptor is unknown. Within one base of it there is no much larger clone, and no base qualities were kept. The data were obtained in a study of T cells in Graves' hyperthyroidism and ophthalmopathy (dated by TCRdb to about 2019). Study-wide context: Peripheral blood was sampled at the time of initial diagnosis, prior to any treatment. To identify TCR V-J signatures that set the groups apart, the researchers used a discovery cohort of more than 95 patients, made up of 43 with Graves' ophthalmopathy and about 60 with stable Graves' hyperthyroidism. Prospective prediction of ophthalmopathy was tested in an independent validation cohort of under 20 hyperthyroidism patients and 17 patients who later progressed to ophthalmopathy. For training and testing, the 80 to 100 patients in the discovery cohort were randomly divided in a 7:3 ratio. Thyroid tissue and blood T-cell repertoires from about six Graves' hyperthyroidism patients were also compared in the study. After sampling, hyperthyroidism patients received methimazole starting at 30 mg daily, and ophthalmopathy patients received high-dose intravenous methylprednisolone. The paper describes TCR Vbeta CDR3 sequencing of around 130 peripheral blood samples, made up of 43 ophthalmopathy patients, roughly 75 hyperthyroidism patients and around 17 progressor patients. Points the paper makes about the study in general: No statistical method was used to set the sample size in advance, and investigators knew the group allocation. Ophthalmopathy was separated from stable hyperthyroidism by a 13 V-J signature model, with over 85% sensitivity and 81% to 82% specificity obtained in cross-validation and 80%/75% obtained in testing. In validation, the model predicted progression to ophthalmopathy a median of about 6.8 months before onset, with 70% to 71% sensitivity and 72.22% specificity. Most expanded thyroid clonotypes (frequency above 0.001) were also detected in blood, suggesting blood repertoires may reflect thyroid immune responses.

Ophthalmopathy patients had moderately to severely active disease, with a Clinical Activity Score of 3 or more, a NOSPECS grade of 4 or more, and a disease duration of less than 3 months. Exclusion was applied to patients with uncontrolled infections, other autoimmune diseases, pregnancy or lactation. Clinical symptoms, serum thyroxine and TRAb, thyroid ultrasound, and orbital computed tomography formed the basis for the diagnoses. PBMCs were separated from under 11 ml of fresh peripheral blood using Ficoll-Paque density gradient centrifugation. Total RNA was extracted with Trizol reagent, and quality was checked on an Agilent 2100 Bioanalyzer. The CDR3 contains 15 residues, cysteine and phenylalanine counted. The sequence is cut down to CDR3 DNA, 45 bases in frame from base 1. Cut back by 5 bases and 3 bases, the V and J ends lie 17 bases apart. TCR beta CDR3 regions were amplified from RNA transcripts. For the first round of RT-PCR on the TCR CDR3, the HTBI primer set was used together with the Qiagen OneStep RT-PCR kit. The libraries were constructed in a second round of multiplex PCR and then size-selected and purified. The libraries were sequenced on an Illumina HiSeq2000 using paired-end 100 bp reads. On the study's bioinformatics: Raw data were processed with SOAPnuke, discarding reads with adapters, uncalled bases, mean Phred below 15, or no exact constant-primer or identifier match. High-quality paired reads were merged with COPE v1.2.5, and unique nucleotide sequences were defined as clonotypes. Clonotypes were aligned to IMGT TRBV, TRBD and TRBJ reference segments using MiTCR v1.1. Analysis was restricted to V-J combinations with a frequency above 0.0001, which covered 99.2% of repertoires. A TCS score was defined as the ratio of F50 (clonal expansion) to E x V (chaos), with BLOSUM62-based TCRdist applied between CDR3 peptides within each V-J. Welch's t-statistics and random forest reduced around 520 V-J features to some 14, which were used in a naive Bayes classifier (R e1071). TCRdb passed the public sequencing reads through fastp at Q25 and MiXCR, retaining productive beta sequences. All rows with the same CDR3 protein become a single entry with the most common DNA and genes. It is TCRdb's table, rather than the study itself, that gives the V and J calls and clone size. The sample has hundreds of thousands of distinct CDR3 sequences on record, around 20% of them singletons. The top ten clonotypes cover over 45% of the sample.

The TCR comes from a middle-aged man with Graves' ophthalmopathy. Sequenced: blood. In this chain, TRBV12-3 or TRBV12-4 is recombined with TRBJ2-7; the best D guess is TRBD1, with 5 bases matching. The CDR3 loop reads CASSPRRGSNYEQYF. The nucleotide sequence reads as follows: TGTGCCAGCAGTCCCCGTAGGGGTTCAAACTACGAGCAGTACTTC.